This T cell receptor (beta chain) was identified in a study of cytomegalovirus exposure and HLA in healthy donors. Study details: Of around 410 genotyped donors, about 81% grouped in the Caucasian-associated ancestry cluster.

It was with 60 Vbeta and 13 Jbeta primers that the PCR ran. Measured with immunoSEQ multiplex PCR; TCRdb has only the in-frame clones, and not every one. The sample has 150,000 to 200,000 clones; 77% are singletons. Study findings and constraints: In a later analysis, a genetic analysis reported fewer productive-TCR N-insertions in an Asian-associated ancestry cluster than the cohort average.

On this clone: Its antigen is not known.

The CDR3 is 15 amino acids. With V trimmed by 5 bases and J by 2 bases, 5 bases remained unmatched. Germline V lookup: CDR1 SGHNT, CDR2 YENEEA. Material: PBMCs. The sequence was obtained from a man younger than 35 in good health and CMV-seronegative. The rearrangement uses TRBV11-3 and TRBJ2-3, with TRBD2 identical over 9 bases. CDR3: CASSLTSGSTDTQYF. The CDR3 DNA follows: TGTGCCAGCAGCCTGACTAGCGGATCCACAGATACGCAGTATTTT.